The TCR beta chain under discussion was sequenced for a study of post-analysis software for immune sequencing data (dated by TCRdb to between 2015 and 2016). About the investigation overall: Relapsing-remitting, secondary progressive and progressive-relapsing multiple sclerosis were recorded as disease courses, and subtype annotation was lacking for some patients. The patient repertoires were compared against approximately eleven previously published healthy control repertoires obtained from donors aged roughly 6 to 25 years. A subset of samples was prepared in parallel using single-end sample barcoding, then pooled and co-amplified after Illumina adapter ligation.

Trimming at the junction amounts to 7 bases on V and 4 bases on J, and the germline ends lie 14 bases apart. The CDR3 holds 13 amino acids from the cysteine to the phenylalanine. Of all the DNA, just the CDR3 is kept, 39 bases in frame from base 1. CDR1 and CDR2, per the germline V gene, are SQVTM and ANQGSEA. The paper as a whole reports these results and caveats: Direct clustering with F measure revealed strong co-clustering of samples prepared in the same batch, which led to a batch-effect correction. Compared with controls, multiple sclerosis patients had significantly lower normalized Chao1 diversity, a finding suggesting substantial peripheral T-cell clonal expansion. Patients showed significantly higher frequencies than controls for a few TRBV segments, among them TRBV5-6, TRBV5-1 and TRBV20-1. The control group was slightly older than the multiple sclerosis patient group.

The library was prepared using PCR. TCRdb shows the sequencer as Illumina HiSeq 2500. Unique molecular identifiers were incorporated into TCR beta cDNA libraries to reduce PCR and sequencing biases. Every 1 to 10 million input T cells yielded roughly 500,000 cDNA molecules, meaning each molecule approximated one T cell. The same protocol used for the earlier healthy control dataset was applied to prepare and sequence the patient libraries. Samples belonging to the same batch were prepared together, multiplexed and sequenced on a shared HiSeq lane. Turning to the authors' computational methods: MIGEC was used to process the raw barcoded reads, and molecular identifier groups with only a single read were discarded before consensus assembly and CDR3 extraction. Clonotype tables were post-analysed with VDJtools, and diversity was normalized by down-sampling all datasets to the smallest sample size. To correct batch-related cross-sample contamination, repertoire overlap clustering matched CDR3 amino acid sequences but not nucleotide sequences. TCRdb ran its own pipeline on the public reads, namely fastp trimming at Q25 and MiXCR clone calling, and kept in-frame beta chains. Rows are combined by CDR3 protein, so each entry shows the most common genes and DNA. TCRdb's processing, not the authors', yielded these V and J calls. Counted in this sample were hundreds of thousands of distinct CDR3 sequences; around 27% of them appeared once. The ten largest clones add up to around 0.6% of the sample.

To demonstrate the VDJtools post-analysis software, the study profiled TCR beta repertoires from the peripheral blood of around 13 young patients with multiple sclerosis. The multiple sclerosis patients were children and adolescents ranging in age from about 6 to 16 years. This clonotype has just a few counts. The target of this receptor is not known. No base quality values were provided; no much bigger clone lies one nucleotide off. This receptor was taken from a girl under 18 with multiple sclerosis. The specimen was blood. This chain joins TRBV29-1 to TRBJ2-1; possibly the D gene is TRBD2, per 5 matching bases. The base sequence is TGCAGCGCGATACTGGGGAGATACAATGAGCAGTTCTTC. This sequence encodes CSAILGRYNEQFF.